This T cell receptor beta chain was identified during a study of CD4+ T cells in melanoma. A single count supports this clone. The repertoire was sequenced with immunoSEQ multiplex PCR; TCRdb's copy has only in-frame clones and lacks some. The sample has 140,000 or so clones; over 90% are singletons. V lost 5 bases and J lost 2, with 7 bases in between. Germline V gene sequence: CDR1 SNHLY, CDR2 FYNNEI. The CDR3 length is 12 residues. This receptor was taken from a human donor with melanoma. The V and J genes are TRBV2 and TRBJ2-7; D is tentatively TRBD1 or TRBD2 (5 bases each). The CDR3 DNA reads as TGTGCCAGCAGTAGGGGACCCTACGAGCAGTACTTC. This codes for CASSRGPYEQYF. The variable domain in full, with the rest retrieved from reference TRBV2 and TRBJ2-7, is EPEVTQTPSHQVTQMGQEVILRCVPISNHLYFYWYRQILGQKVEFLVSFYNNEISEKSEIFDDQFSVERPDGSNFTLKIRSTKLEDSAMYFCASSRGPYEQYFGPGTRLTVT.